The clone carrying this T cell receptor beta chain was observed a few times. The target antigen is unknown. 60 Vbeta and 13 Jbeta primers were used in PCR. TCRdb's copy holds only in-frame clones and misses some; the assay was immunoSEQ multiplex PCR. The sample has around 85,000 clones, about four fifths seen once. Trimming removed 4 bases at V and 0 bases at J, with 7 bases between. CDR1 is GTSNPN and CDR2 is SVGIG in the germline V gene (reference sequence). The CDR3 has 13 amino acids. The data are from a study of cytomegalovirus exposure and HLA in healthy donors. General study results and limits: Previously analyzed data showed that most TCR beta V segments were productive at a frequency of about 90% or about 30%.

The clonotype originates from a man in his fifties in good health and CMV-seropositive. The material sequenced was PBMCs. This chain connects TRBV30 to TRBJ1-3; possible D gene TRBD1, 6 bases. The CDR3 reads CAWMDSSGNTIYF. The CDR3 region has the DNA TGTGCCTGGATGGACAGCTCTGGAAACACCATATATTTT.